The clone carrying this TCR beta chain came up once. The antigen is unknown. Assay used: immunoSEQ multiplex PCR; TCRdb lists only in-frame clones, some missing. The data show over 100,000 clones, with about 86% seen just once and roughly 9.5% held by the top ten. The sample is drawn from a study of T cell responses to AZD1222 COVID-19 vaccine. The study's findings and limits: There were repertoire samples only from the period after the peak T cell response. It should be noted that donors were predominantly white British and more often female, and clonal diversity was possibly underestimated.

Sequencing was performed on peripheral blood, taken on day 0 of AZD1222 vaccination. The clonotype originates from an adult in good health.

CDR3 coding DNA: TGTGCCAGTAGTTACAGGGACTATTCACCCCTCCACTTT. Translated, it gives CASSYRDYSPLHF. V usage is TRBV19 and J usage is TRBJ1-6, with D possibly matching TRBD1 (6 bases). CDR1 is LNHDA, CDR2 SQIVND, per germline (reference sequence). The CDR3 sequence is 13 residues long. V was cut by 5 bases and J by 8 bases, with 10 bases left in between.